The sequence of this TCR beta chain was determined in a study of blood T cell repertoires in COVID-19. The wider study: The cDNA or gDNA used as material had been derived from T cells, B-cell-depleted T cells, or PBMCs.

Germline V gene data show CDR1 as SGHVS and CDR2 as FQNEAQ. This CDR3 spans 14 amino acids. With 5 bases removed from V and 8 bases from J, the gap between germline ends came to 16 bases. Under the authors' procedure: Cell counts per sample came from amplifying reference gene primers. Sequencing was performed with immunoSEQ multiplex PCR; in TCRdb, only in-frame clones are kept and a portion is missing. That table furnishes V, J and clone size, whereas the DNA furnished D and trimming. This table has 200,000 to 250,000 clones, around 82% appearing once. The V and J genes are TRBV7-8 and TRBJ2-1; possible D gene TRBD1, 6 bases. What was sequenced was peripheral blood. The TCR originated in a woman in her 70s with acute or convalescent COVID-19. The CDR3 region has the DNA TGTGCCAGCAGCCCACGGACAGCCGTCGATGAGCAGTTCTTC. Encoded protein: CASSPRTAVDEQFF.